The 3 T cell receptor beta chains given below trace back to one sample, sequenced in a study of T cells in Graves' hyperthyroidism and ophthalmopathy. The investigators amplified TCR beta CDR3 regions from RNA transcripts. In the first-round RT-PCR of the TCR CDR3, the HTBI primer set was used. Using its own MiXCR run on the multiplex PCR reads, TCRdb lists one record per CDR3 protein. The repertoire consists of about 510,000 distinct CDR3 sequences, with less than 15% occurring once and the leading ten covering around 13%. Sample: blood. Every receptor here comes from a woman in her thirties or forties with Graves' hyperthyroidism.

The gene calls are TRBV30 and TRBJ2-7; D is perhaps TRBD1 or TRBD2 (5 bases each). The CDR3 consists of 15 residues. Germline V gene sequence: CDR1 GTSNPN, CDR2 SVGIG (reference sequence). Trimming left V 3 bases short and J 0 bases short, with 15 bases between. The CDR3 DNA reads TGTGCCTGGAGGGGGGTGGGAGCCTTCTCCTACGAGCAGTACTTC. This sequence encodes CAWRGVGAFSYEQYF.

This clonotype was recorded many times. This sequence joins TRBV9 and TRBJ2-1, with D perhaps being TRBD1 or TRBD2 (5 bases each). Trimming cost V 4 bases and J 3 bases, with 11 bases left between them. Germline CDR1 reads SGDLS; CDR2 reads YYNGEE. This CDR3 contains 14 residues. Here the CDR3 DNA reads TGTGCCAGCAGCAGGGACCTACTCTACAATGAGCAGTTCTTC. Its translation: CASSRDLLYNEQFF.

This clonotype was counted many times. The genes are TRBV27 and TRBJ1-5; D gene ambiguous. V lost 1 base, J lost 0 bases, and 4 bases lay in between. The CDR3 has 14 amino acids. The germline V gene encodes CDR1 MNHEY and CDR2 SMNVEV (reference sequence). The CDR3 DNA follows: TGTGCCAGCAGTTTATTTAATAGCAATCAGCCCCAGCATTTT. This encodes CASSLFNSNQPQHF.